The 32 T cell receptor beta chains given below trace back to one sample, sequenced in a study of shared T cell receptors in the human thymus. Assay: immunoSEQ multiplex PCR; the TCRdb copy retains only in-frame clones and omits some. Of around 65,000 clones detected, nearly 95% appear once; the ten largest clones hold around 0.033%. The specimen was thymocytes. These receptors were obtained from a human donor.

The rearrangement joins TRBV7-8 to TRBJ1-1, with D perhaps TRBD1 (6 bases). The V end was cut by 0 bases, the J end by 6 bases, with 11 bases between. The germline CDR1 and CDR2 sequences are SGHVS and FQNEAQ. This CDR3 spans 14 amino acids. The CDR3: CASSLADRRAEAFF. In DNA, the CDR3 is TGTGCCAGCAGCTTAGCGGACAGAAGGGCTGAAGCTTTCTTT.

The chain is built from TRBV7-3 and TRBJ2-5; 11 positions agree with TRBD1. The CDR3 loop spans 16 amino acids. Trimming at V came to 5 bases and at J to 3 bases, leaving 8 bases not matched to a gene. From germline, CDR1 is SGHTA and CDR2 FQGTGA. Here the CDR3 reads CASSKPGQGEKETQYF. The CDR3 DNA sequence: TGTGCCAGCAGCAAACCGGGACAGGGGGAAAAAGAGACCCAGTACTTC.

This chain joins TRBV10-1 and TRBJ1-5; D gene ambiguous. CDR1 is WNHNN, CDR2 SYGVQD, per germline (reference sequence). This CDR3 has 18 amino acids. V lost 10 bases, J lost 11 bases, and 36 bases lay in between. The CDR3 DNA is TGCGCCATCCCCCGGGAACCAAACCTGGACGGACCCCACTTGACCCAGCATTTT. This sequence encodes CAIPREPNLDGPHLTQHF.

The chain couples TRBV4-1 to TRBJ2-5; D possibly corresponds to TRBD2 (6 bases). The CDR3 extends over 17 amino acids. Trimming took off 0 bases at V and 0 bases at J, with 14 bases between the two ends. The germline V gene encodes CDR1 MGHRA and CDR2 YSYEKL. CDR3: CASSQEGGGNNQETQYF. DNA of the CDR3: TGCGCCAGCAGCCAAGAGGGGGGAGGCAACAACCAAGAGACCCAGTACTTC.

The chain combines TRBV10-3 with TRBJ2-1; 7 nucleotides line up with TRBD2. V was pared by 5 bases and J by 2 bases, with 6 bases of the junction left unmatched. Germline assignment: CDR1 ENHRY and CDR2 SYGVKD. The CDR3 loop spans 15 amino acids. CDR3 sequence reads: CAISSTSHTYNEQFF. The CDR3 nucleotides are TGTGCCATCAGTTCGACTAGCCACACCTACAATGAGCAGTTCTTC.

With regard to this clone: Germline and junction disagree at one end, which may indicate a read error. The CDR3 protein is CASSAKRGGTRF. CDR3 DNA sequence: TGTGCCAGCAGCGCCAAAAGGGGGGGTACTCGGTTC. The chain combines TRBV7-9 with TRBJ2-7, with D perhaps matching TRBD2 (7 bases). From germline, CDR1 is SEHNR and CDR2 FQNEAQ (reference sequence). The CDR3 runs 12 residues.

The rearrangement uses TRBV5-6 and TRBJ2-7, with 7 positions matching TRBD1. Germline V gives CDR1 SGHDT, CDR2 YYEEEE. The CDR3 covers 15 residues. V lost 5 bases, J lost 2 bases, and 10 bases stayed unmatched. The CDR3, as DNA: TGTGCCAGCAGTTTCAGGGGGACCCTTACCTACGAGCAGTACTTC. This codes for CASSFRGTLTYEQYF.

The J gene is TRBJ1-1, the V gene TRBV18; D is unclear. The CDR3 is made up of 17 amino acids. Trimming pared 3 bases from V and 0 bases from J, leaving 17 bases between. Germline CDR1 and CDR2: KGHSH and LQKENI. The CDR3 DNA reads TGTGCCAGCTCACCCAGTCGGTACGGAACAATGAACACTGAAGCTTTCTTT. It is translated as CASSPSRYGTMNTEAFF.

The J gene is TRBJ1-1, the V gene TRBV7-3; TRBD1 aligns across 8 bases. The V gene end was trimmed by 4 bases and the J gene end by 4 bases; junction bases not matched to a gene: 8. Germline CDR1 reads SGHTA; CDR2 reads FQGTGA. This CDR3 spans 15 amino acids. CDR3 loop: CASSSRTGLSTEAFF. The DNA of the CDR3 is TGTGCCAGCAGCTCCCGGACAGGGCTGAGCACTGAAGCTTTCTTT.

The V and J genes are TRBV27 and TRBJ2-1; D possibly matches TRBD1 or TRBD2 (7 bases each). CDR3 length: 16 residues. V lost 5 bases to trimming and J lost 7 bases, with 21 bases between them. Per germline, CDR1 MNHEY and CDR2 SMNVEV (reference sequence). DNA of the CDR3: TGTGCCAGCAGTCCCCCCCCGGGACAGCGGGATAATGAGCAGTTCTTC. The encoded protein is CASSPPPGQRDNEQFF.

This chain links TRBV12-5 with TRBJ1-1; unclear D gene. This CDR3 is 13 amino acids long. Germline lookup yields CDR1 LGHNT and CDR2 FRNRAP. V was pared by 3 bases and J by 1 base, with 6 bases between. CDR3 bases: TGTGCTAGTGGTTTCCAGGCGAACACTGAAGCTTTCTTT. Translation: CASGFQANTEAFF.

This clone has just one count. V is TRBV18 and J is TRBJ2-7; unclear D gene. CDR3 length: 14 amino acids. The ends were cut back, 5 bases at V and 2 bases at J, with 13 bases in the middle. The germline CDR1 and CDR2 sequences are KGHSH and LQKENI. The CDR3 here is CASSGLYSAYEQYF. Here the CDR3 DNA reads TGTGCCAGCTCAGGGCTCTACTCAGCCTACGAGCAGTACTTC.

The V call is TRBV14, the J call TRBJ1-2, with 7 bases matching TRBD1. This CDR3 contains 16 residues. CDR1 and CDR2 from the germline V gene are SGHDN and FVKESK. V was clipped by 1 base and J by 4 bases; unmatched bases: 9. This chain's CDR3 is CASSQVRDSTIYGYTF. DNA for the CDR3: TGTGCCAGCAGCCAAGTTCGGGACAGTACCATCTATGGCTACACCTTC.

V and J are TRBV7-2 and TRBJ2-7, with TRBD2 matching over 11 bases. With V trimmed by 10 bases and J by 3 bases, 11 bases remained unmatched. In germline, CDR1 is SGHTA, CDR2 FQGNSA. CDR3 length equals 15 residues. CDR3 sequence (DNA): TGTGCCATAACCATAGCGGGGGGGCCAAGCTACGAGCAGTACTTC. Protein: CAITIAGGPSYEQYF. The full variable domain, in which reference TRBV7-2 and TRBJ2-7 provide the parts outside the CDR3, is GAGVSQSPSNKVTEKGKDVELRCDPISGHTALYWYRQSLGQGLEFLIYFQGNSAPDKSGLPSDRFSAERTGGSVSTLTIQRTQQEDSAVYLCAITIAGGPSYEQYFGPGTRLTVT.

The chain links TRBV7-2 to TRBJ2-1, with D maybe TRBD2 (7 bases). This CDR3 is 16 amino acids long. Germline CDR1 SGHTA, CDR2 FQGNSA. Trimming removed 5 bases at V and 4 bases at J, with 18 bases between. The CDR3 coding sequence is TGTGCCAGCAGCCGAGCGAGGGGGGGATCATACAATGAGCAGTTCTTC. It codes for CASSRARGGSYNEQFF.

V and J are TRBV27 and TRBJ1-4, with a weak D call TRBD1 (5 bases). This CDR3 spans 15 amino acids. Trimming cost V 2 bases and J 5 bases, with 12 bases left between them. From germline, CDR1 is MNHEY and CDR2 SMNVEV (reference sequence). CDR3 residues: CASSLIGTRNEKLFF. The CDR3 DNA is TGTGCCAGCAGTTTAATCGGGACGAGAAATGAAAAACTGTTTTTT.

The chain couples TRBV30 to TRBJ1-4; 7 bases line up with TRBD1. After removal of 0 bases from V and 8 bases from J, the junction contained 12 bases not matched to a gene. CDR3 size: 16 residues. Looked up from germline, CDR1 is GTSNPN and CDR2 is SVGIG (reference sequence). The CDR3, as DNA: TGTGCCTGGAGTGTAACTTCCCGGACAGGAGTAGAAAAACTGTTTTTT. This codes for CAWSVTSRTGVEKLFF. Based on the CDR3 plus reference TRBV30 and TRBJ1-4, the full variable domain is SQTIHQWPATLVQPVGSPLSLECTVEGTSNPNLYWYRQAAGRGLQLLFYSVGIGQISSEVPQNLSASRPQDRQFILSSKKLLLSDSGFYLCAWSVTSRTGVEKLFFGSGTQLSVL.

The CDR3 nucleotides read TGTGCCAGCAGCCTCAAGGACAAAAATGAAAAACTGTTTTTT. Translating it yields CASSLKDKNEKLFF. The chain uses TRBV11-2 and TRBJ1-4, with D perhaps TRBD1 (5 bases). The length of the CDR3 is 14 residues. V lost 5 bases and J 5 bases, leaving 12 bases between the germline ends. The germline V gene has CDR1 SGHAT and CDR2 FQNNGV.

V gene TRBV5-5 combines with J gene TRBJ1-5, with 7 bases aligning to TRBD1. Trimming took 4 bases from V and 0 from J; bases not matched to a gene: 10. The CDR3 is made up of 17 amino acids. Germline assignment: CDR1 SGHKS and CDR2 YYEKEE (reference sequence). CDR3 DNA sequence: TGTGCCAGCAGCGCCGGGACAGTTCCTCATAGCAATCAGCCCCAGCATTTT. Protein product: CASSAGTVPHSNQPQHF.

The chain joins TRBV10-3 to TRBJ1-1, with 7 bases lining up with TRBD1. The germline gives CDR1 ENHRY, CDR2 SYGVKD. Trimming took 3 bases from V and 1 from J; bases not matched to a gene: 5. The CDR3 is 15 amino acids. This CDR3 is CAISDETGRNTEAFF. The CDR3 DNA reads TGTGCCATCAGTGACGAGACAGGGCGGAACACTGAAGCTTTCTTT.

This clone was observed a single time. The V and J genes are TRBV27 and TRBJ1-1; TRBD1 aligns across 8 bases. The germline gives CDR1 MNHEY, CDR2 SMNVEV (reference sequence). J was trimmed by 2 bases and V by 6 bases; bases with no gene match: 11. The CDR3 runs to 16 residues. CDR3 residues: CASSRRHQGANTEAFF. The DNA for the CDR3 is TGTGCCAGCAGCCGAAGGCACCAGGGGGCAAACACTGAAGCTTTCTTT.

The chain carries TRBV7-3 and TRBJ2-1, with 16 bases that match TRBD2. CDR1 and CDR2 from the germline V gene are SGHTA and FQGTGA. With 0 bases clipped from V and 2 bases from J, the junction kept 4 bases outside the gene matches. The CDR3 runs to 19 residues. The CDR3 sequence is CASSLTGTSGGAAYNEQFF. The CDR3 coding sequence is TGTGCCAGCAGCTTAACCGGGACTAGCGGGGGGGCCGCCTACAATGAGCAGTTCTTC.

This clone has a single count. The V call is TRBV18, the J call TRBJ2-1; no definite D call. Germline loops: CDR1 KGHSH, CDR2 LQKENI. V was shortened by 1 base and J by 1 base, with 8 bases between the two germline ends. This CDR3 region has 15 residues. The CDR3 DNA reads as TGTGCCAGCTCACCACGGATACAGTCCTACAATGAGCAGTTCTTC. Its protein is CASSPRIQSYNEQFF.

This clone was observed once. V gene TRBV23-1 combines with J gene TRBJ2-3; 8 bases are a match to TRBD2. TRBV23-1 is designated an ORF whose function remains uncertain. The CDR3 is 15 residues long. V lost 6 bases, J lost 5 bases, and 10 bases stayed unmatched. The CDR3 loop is CASSPSGGKGDTQYF. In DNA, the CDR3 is TGCGCCAGCAGCCCAAGCGGGGGCAAGGGAGATACGCAGTATTTT.

The CDR3 here is CASSQGQAIPYLQENTEAFF. CDR3 in DNA: TGTGCCAGCAGCCAAGGACAGGCCATCCCCTACCTACAAGAGAACACTGAAGCTTTCTTT. J is TRBJ1-1 and V is TRBV4-2; tentative D call: TRBD1 (6 bases). The CDR3 covers 20 residues. Per the germline V gene, CDR1 is LGHNA and CDR2 is YNFKEQ. V shed 1 base and J shed 1 base, with 25 bases lying between them.

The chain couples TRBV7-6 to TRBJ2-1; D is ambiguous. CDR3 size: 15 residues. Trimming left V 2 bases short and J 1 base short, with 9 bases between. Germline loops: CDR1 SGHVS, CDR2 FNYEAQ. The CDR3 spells CASSLKGISYNEQFF. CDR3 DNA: TGTGCCAGCAGCTTAAAAGGCATATCCTACAATGAGCAGTTCTTC.

For the CDR3, the DNA is TGTGCCAGCAGCCTACAGGGGGAAGGGTACGAGCAGTACTTC. Translated: CASSLQGEGYEQYF. The V gene is TRBV28, the J gene TRBJ2-7; 8 nucleotides line up with TRBD1. In germline, CDR1 is MDHEN, CDR2 SYDVKM. CDR3 length: 14 residues. J lost 4 bases, V lost 6 bases, and 8 bases had no gene match.

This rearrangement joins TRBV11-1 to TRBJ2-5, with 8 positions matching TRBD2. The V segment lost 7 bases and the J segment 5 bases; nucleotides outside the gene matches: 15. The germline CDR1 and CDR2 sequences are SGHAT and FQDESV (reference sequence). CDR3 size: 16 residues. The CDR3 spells CASTPQGLGVGETQYF. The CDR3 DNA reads TGTGCCAGCACCCCCCAGGGACTAGGAGTTGGGGAGACCCAGTACTTC.

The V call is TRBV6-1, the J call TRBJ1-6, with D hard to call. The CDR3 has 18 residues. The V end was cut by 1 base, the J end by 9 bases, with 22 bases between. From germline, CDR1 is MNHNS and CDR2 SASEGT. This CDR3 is CASSEGYSVGPGSSPLHF. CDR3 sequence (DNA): TGTGCCAGCAGTGAAGGTTATAGCGTCGGCCCTGGTAGTTCACCCCTCCACTTT.

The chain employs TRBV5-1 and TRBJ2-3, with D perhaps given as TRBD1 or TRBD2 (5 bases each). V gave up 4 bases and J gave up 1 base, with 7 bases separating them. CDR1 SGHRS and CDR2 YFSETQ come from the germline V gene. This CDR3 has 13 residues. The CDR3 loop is CASSRDRTDTQYF. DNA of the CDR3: TGCGCCAGCAGCAGGGACCGCACAGATACGCAGTATTTT.

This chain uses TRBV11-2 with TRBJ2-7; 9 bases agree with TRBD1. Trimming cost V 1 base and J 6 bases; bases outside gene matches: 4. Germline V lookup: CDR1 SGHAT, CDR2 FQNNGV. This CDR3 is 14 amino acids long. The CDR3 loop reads CASSLGGQGSEQYF. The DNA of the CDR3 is TGTGCCAGCAGCTTAGGGGGACAGGGCAGCGAGCAGTACTTC.

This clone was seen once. CDR3 loop: CASSPVGGGPSNTEAFF. The CDR3 region has the DNA TGTGCCAGCAGCCCCGTCGGAGGGGGACCTAGTAACACTGAAGCTTTCTTT. This chain connects TRBV11-3 to TRBJ1-1; possible D gene TRBD1, 6 bases. The CDR3 totals 17 residues. The V gene lost 5 bases and the J gene lost 2 bases, with 21 bases spanning the gap. The germline gives CDR1 SGHNT, CDR2 YENEEA. The entire variable domain, with the rest obtained from reference TRBV11-3 and TRBJ1-1, is as follows: EAGVVQSPRYKIIEKKQPVAFWCNPISGHNTLYWYLQNLGQGPELLIRYENEEAVDDSQLPKDRFSAERLKGVDSTLKIQPAELGDSAVYLCASSPVGGGPSNTEAFFGQGTRLTVV.